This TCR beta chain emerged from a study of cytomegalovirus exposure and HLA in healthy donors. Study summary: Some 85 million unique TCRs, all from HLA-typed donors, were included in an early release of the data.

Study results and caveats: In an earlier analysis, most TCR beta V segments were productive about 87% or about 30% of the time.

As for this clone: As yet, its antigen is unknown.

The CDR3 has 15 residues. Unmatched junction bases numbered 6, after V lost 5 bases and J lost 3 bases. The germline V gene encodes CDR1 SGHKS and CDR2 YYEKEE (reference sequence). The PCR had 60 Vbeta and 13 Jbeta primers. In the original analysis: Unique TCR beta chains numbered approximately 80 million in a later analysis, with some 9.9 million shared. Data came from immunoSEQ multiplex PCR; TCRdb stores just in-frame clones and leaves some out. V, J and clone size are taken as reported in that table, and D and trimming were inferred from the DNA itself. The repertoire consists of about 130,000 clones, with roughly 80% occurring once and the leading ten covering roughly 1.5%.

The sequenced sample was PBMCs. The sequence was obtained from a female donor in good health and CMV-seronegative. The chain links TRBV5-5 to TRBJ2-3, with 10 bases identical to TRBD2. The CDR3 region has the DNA TGTGCCAGCAGGCGACTAGCGGGTTTAACAGATACGCAGTATTTT. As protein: CASRRLAGLTDTQYF.